The rows below give T cell receptor beta chains drawn from one sample of a study of cytomegalovirus exposure and HLA in healthy donors. Method: immunoSEQ multiplex PCR; TCRdb's copy keeps in-frame clones and lacks some. The sample yields 110,000 to 150,000 clones, about two thirds seen once. Material: PBMCs. All receptors derive from a man between 40 and 49 years old in good health and CMV-seronegative. CDR3s leave out the opening cysteine and the closing phenylalanine or tryptophan. Each record gives: clone size, J gene, V gene, CDR3 protein. Rows give clone size only sometimes, using once, few, many, or a class for an expanded clone.

clone size: -; J gene: TRBJ2-3; V gene: TRBV11-1; CDR3 protein: ASSFRVRGGPNTDTQY
clone size: -; J gene: TRBJ1-1; V gene: TRBV5-6; CDR3 protein: ASSLIQNLNTEAF
clone size: -; J gene: TRBJ2-1; V gene: TRBV7-9; CDR3 protein: ASSFRTGGNEQF
clone size: -; J gene: TRBJ2-7; V gene: TRBV5-8; CDR3 protein: ASSLAGTGLTYEQY
clone size: -; J gene: TRBJ2-5; V gene: TRBV5-1; CDR3 protein: ASSLNTEARETQY
clone size: once; J gene: TRBJ2-7; V gene: TRBV2; CDR3 protein: ASTRAGTGGREQY
clone size: -; J gene: TRBJ1-1; V gene: TRBV9; CDR3 protein: ASSPSGTGNTEAF
clone size: -; J gene: TRBJ1-2; V gene: TRBV19; CDR3 protein: ASRRQGGNYGYT
clone size: -; J gene: TRBJ1-3; V gene: TRBV27; CDR3 protein: ASSLGPGASTIY
clone size: -; J gene: TRBJ2-7; V gene: TRBV7-9; CDR3 protein: ASSVGAYEQY
clone size: -; J gene: TRBJ1-2; V gene: TRBV6-6; CDR3 protein: ASSHSGGANYGYT
clone size: -; J gene: TRBJ2-2; V gene: TRBV19; CDR3 protein: ASSVTGSNTGELF
clone size: -; J gene: TRBJ2-2; V gene: TRBV6-4; CDR3 protein: ASSDGGTGGTGELF
clone size: -; J gene: TRBJ1-2; V gene: TRBV28; CDR3 protein: ASTLGGDADGYT
clone size: -; J gene: TRBJ2-7; V gene: TRBV11-2; CDR3 protein: ASSLGRQAIYEQY
clone size: -; J gene: TRBJ1-3; V gene: TRBV7-8; CDR3 protein: ASSLLAGPFSGNTIY
clone size: -; J gene: TRBJ2-1; V gene: TRBV27; CDR3 protein: ASSFLRGNSYNEQF
clone size: -; J gene: TRBJ1-4; V gene: TRBV6-5; CDR3 protein: ASSRTGTGIEKLF
clone size: -; J gene: TRBJ2-3; V gene: TRBV4-1; CDR3 protein: ASKGSASTDTQY
clone size: -; J gene: TRBJ2-1; V gene: TRBV2; CDR3 protein: ASTPTRETNEQF
clone size: -; J gene: TRBJ2-1; V gene: TRBV5-6; CDR3 protein: ASSSGTGSYNEQF
clone size: -; J gene: TRBJ1-1; V gene: TRBV6-1; CDR3 protein: ASSTREGVVTEAF
clone size: -; J gene: TRBJ1-3; V gene: TRBV6-1; CDR3 protein: ASRTTGAGNTIY
clone size: -; J gene: TRBJ2-2; V gene: TRBV6-5; CDR3 protein: ASRGGNGGTGELF
clone size: -; J gene: TRBJ2-3; V gene: TRBV6-5; CDR3 protein: ASSSGTDTQY
clone size: -; J gene: TRBJ1-2; V gene: TRBV30; CDR3 protein: AWTGQSKGYT
clone size: -; J gene: TRBJ2-3; V gene: TRBV5-1; CDR3 protein: ASSLGTSEVDTQY
clone size: few; J gene: TRBJ2-1; V gene: TRBV30; CDR3 protein: AWSGGREWANEQF
clone size: -; J gene: TRBJ2-1; V gene: TRBV29-1; CDR3 protein: SVGRSGTSGDEQF
clone size: -; J gene: TRBJ2-1; V gene: TRBV5-4; CDR3 protein: ASSLAGRGAYNEQF
clone size: -; J gene: TRBJ2-7; V gene: TRBV28; CDR3 protein: ASSPDRAYEQY
clone size: -; J gene: TRBJ2-7; V gene: TRBV11-3; CDR3 protein: ASSEDRGKSEQY
clone size: few; J gene: TRBJ1-2; V gene: TRBV2; CDR3 protein: ASTTSSDRGAPSIGYT
clone size: few; J gene: TRBJ2-7; V gene: TRBV10-3; CDR3 protein: AISESGLAGGIRYEQY
clone size: -; J gene: TRBJ1-1; V gene: TRBV7-6; CDR3 protein: ASSLGKTTF
clone size: -; J gene: TRBJ1-5; V gene: TRBV12-5; CDR3 protein: ASGLEPGNQPQH
clone size: -; J gene: TRBJ2-6; V gene: TRBV29-1; CDR3 protein: SVASSGANVLT
clone size: -; J gene: TRBJ1-2; V gene: TRBV5-1; CDR3 protein: ASSLRPRDRVYGYT
clone size: -; J gene: TRBJ1-3; V gene: TRBV5-6; CDR3 protein: ASSLVLGGPNTIY
clone size: -; J gene: TRBJ2-3; V gene: TRBV10-2; CDR3 protein: ASSRKWLAGAASTDTQY
clone size: -; J gene: TRBJ1-2; V gene: TRBV5-8; CDR3 protein: ASSPDRALSGYT
clone size: -; J gene: TRBJ1-5; V gene: TRBV30; CDR3 protein: ACQRQGNQPQH
clone size: -; J gene: TRBJ1-1; V gene: TRBV5-1; CDR3 protein: ASRIVLTDTEAF
clone size: few; J gene: TRBJ2-3; V gene: TRBV13; CDR3 protein: ASSGQGSGTDTQY
clone size: -; J gene: TRBJ2-3; V gene: TRBV27; CDR3 protein: ASHEGGQFTDTQY
clone size: -; J gene: TRBJ2-2; V gene: TRBV18; CDR3 protein: ASSPVPLSFGELF
clone size: few; J gene: TRBJ1-2; V gene: TRBV6-6; CDR3 protein: ASSSSGFSYGYT
clone size: -; J gene: TRBJ2-5; V gene: TRBV11-3; CDR3 protein: ASSLGGGQETQY
clone size: -; J gene: TRBJ2-3; V gene: TRBV5-5; CDR3 protein: ASSRGGTHTDTQY
clone size: few; J gene: TRBJ1-5; V gene: TRBV19; CDR3 protein: ATGQSGVQPQH
clone size: -; J gene: TRBJ2-5; V gene: TRBV2; CDR3 protein: ASSDGTGGVETQY
clone size: few; J gene: TRBJ1-4; V gene: TRBV5-1; CDR3 protein: ASSDPSGNNEKLF
clone size: few; J gene: TRBJ2-6; V gene: TRBV19; CDR3 protein: ASSISSGTGANVLT
clone size: -; J gene: TRBJ1-4; V gene: TRBV13; CDR3 protein: ASSLGQGAFSDEKLF
clone size: many; J gene: TRBJ2-6; V gene: TRBV4-2; CDR3 protein: ASSQDTGSGANVLT
clone size: few; J gene: TRBJ1-2; V gene: TRBV6-5; CDR3 protein: ASSYSEGYYGYT
clone size: -; J gene: TRBJ1-1; V gene: TRBV4-2; CDR3 protein: ASRQDRGNTEAF